This T cell receptor (beta chain) appears in the sequencing data of a study of blood T cells in healthy people across ages. Broader study findings: More naive CD4+ cells and higher diversity were found in long-lived than in aged donors. Unsorted PBMC material precluded a definitive naive versus antigen-experienced comparison.

Primed by a sample-barcoded 5' primer and a J-beta primer mix, a second PCR proceeded for about 6 to 11 cycles. Via MiXCR, TCRdb re-called the 5' RACE reads, giving one row per CDR3 protein. Of 700,000 to 850,000 distinct CDR3 sequences listed, about 55% were seen once; the top ten hold approximately 41%. A word on this clonotype: The antigen is undetermined.

Sequencing was done on a sample of blood. This sequence originates from a man older than 75 in good health.

The CDR3 DNA follows: TGTGCCAGCAGCCTCAATGAGGGCGCAGAGACCCAGTACTTC. As protein: CASSLNEGAETQYF. This chain links TRBV7-6 with TRBJ2-5; D might be TRBD2 (5 bases). V was clipped by 5 bases and J by 4 bases, with 14 bases between them. This CDR3 is 14 amino acids long. Germline CDR1 and CDR2: SGHVS and FNYEAQ.